This TCR beta chain was documented in a study of tumor-infiltrating lymphocytes in oesophageal squamous cell carcinoma. The CDR3 loop spans 15 amino acids. Germline CDR1 and CDR2: LNHDA and SQIVND (reference sequence). Germline trimming cut 7 bases from V and 7 bases from J; bases unmatched to any gene: 13. One entry per CDR3 protein results from TCRdb running MiXCR on the PCR reads. The sample holds around 23,000 distinct CDR3 sequences, around two fifths seen once. This clonotype was seen at least ten times. The material sequenced was esophageal tumor tissue. This TCR derives from a male donor with esophageal squamous cell carcinoma. The chain employs TRBV19 and TRBJ1-5; 7 bases agree with TRBD1. CDR3 sequence reads: CASTGGAGVEQPQHF. The CDR3 bases are TGTGCCAGTACAGGGGGGGCAGGAGTCGAGCAGCCCCAGCATTTT.